This T cell receptor (beta chain) was retrieved from a study of blood T cell repertoires in COVID-19 (dated by TCRdb to 2019 to 2021). About the study as a whole: Collaborator samples came from the United States, Italy and Spain and covered acute and convalescent phases of COVID-19. Samples were obtained from the ongoing ImmuneRACE study (first 160 participants) and from over a thousand subjects provided by 6 global collaborators. Subjects who had been exposed to COVID-19, were actively infected with it, or had recovered from it provided the deeply sampled blood TCRbeta repertoires that made up the dataset. The material from the prospective study consisted of cDNA or gDNA derived from T cells, B-cell-depleted T cells, or PBMCs. Sample metadata almost always included a de-identified subject ID, COVID-19 status, age in years and sex. The repertoires were made available in a free public database intended to serve as a resource for research on the immune response to SARS-CoV-2. HLA class I and class II types, where available, came from metadata supplied by the sample provider rather than from assay-based typing. The research as a whole found: The amount of clinical and demographic metadata varied by source and participant and was provided uncurated.

From cysteine to phenylalanine, the CDR3 is 16 amino acids long. This entry keeps only the CDR3 DNA: 48 bases, framed from base 1. The germline V gene provides CDR1 MGHRA and CDR2 YSYEKL. V is clipped by 4 bases and J by 1 base, and the sequence between their germline boundaries is 14 bases long. Participants in the prospective study were enrolled through a virtual design, were aged roughly 18 to 100 years, and lived in approximately 25 United States geographic areas. In the prospective study, participants were assigned to cohorts based on the clinical history participants reported in a screening survey and a study questionnaire. For ImmuneRACE Cohort 3, a participant was defined as recovered based on two consecutive negative NP/OP PCR tests, clearance by a healthcare professional, or resolution of symptoms. Each participant in the prospective study had whole blood, serum and a nasopharyngeal or oropharyngeal swab collected by mobile phlebotomists. Participants in the prospective study had the option to provide additional blood draws and questionnaires over an approximately 2-month period. Prospective study blood samples were shipped either frozen or at room temperature before DNA extraction.

The immunoSEQ Assay, a bias-controlled multiplex PCR, was used to amplify TCRbeta CDR3 regions from genomic DNA. The original methods were these. Nucleated cell counts per sample were estimated from amplification of reference gene primers within the assay. To quantify the absolute abundance of each unique TCRbeta CDR3 rearrangement, sequence reads were collapsed and filtered. For each sample, productive Simpson clonality was calculated as the square root of Simpson's diversity index over productive rearrangements. TCRdb took over this immuneACCESS table, retaining in-frame rearrangements with V and J assigned. Such tables are incomplete; in checked studies, under half of the missing clones stem from an unresolved V gene, and the remainder is unexplained. Clone size and V and J calls were adopted from that table, with D and trimming inferred from the DNA. This sample comprises about 390,000 clones, about 87% of them detected only once. Approximately 9.3% of the sample is taken by the ten largest.

Remarks on this clone: Its antigen has not been determined. The record has no base qualities; no much larger clone is one base away.

The sequencing input was PBMCs or T cells enriched from blood (not recorded which). This clonotype was obtained from a woman aged 50 to 60 who had recovered from COVID-19. The chain is encoded by TRBV4-1 joined to TRBJ1-5, with no D gene named confidently. The DNA reads as follows: TGCGCCAGCAGCCCCAGAGGAGGGCAGAGCAATCAGCCCCAGCATTTT. The encoded protein is CASSPRGGQSNQPQHF.